These T cell receptor beta chains were read from a single sample in a study of T cell clonotyping in hematopoietic cell transplantation. Produced via immunoSEQ multiplex PCR; TCRdb's table is partial and in-frame only. The sample consists of under 6,500 clones, more than 85% of them appearing once. The specimen was peripheral blood mononuclear cells, collected 100 days after allogeneic stem cell transplant. Source of these receptors: a female patient aged 45-65 years who had an allogeneic stem cell transplant from an unrelated donor, so T cells may come from the graft donor. Some clones in this sample may be carry-over from other donors' samples. The CDR3 runs from the conserved cysteine through the conserved F or W. Fields, in order: clone size, D gene, J gene, V gene, CDR3 protein, CDR3 DNA. D genes are given only for firm matches. The listing skips clone size in some rows; elsewhere it reads once, few, many or a size class.

NA | TRBD1 | TRBJ1-1 | TRBV29-1 | CSVRTGNTEAFF | TGCAGCGTCCGGACAGGGAACACTGAAGCTTTCTTT
NA | TRBD1 | TRBJ1-6 | TRBV6-4 | CASSDSKGQGVNSPLHF | TGTGCCAGCAGTGACTCGAAGGGACAGGGCGTAAATTCACCCCTCCACTTT
NA | NA | TRBJ1-4 | TRBV5-8 | CASSLGDGSKNEKLFF | TGTGCCAGCAGCTTGGGGGACGGATCTAAAAATGAAAAACTGTTTTTT
once | NA | TRBJ1-5 | TRBV19 | CASRGGTSFYQPQHF | TGTGCCAGTAGGGGCGGGACAAGTTTCTATCAGCCCCAGCATTTT
NA | TRBD1 | TRBJ2-3 | TRBV30 | CAWSVGQGTDTQYF | TGTGCCTGGAGTGTAGGACAGGGCACAGATACGCAGTATTTT
once | TRBD2 | TRBJ2-2 | TRBV30 | CACSLFAGDLLNTGELFF | TGTGCCTGCTCGTTGTTTGCGGGGGATCTATTGAACACCGGGGAGCTGTTTTTT
NA | NA | TRBJ1-6 | TRBV5-1 | CASSLSSGPNSPLHF | TGCGCCAGCAGTCTCTCTTCAGGACCCAATTCACCCCTCCACTTT
NA | NA | TRBJ1-2 | TRBV30 | CAWSPPGASPNYGYTF | TGTGCCTGGAGTCCACCCGGGGCCTCTCCTAACTATGGCTACACCTTC
NA | TRBD2 | TRBJ2-7 | TRBV2 | CASSVAGGTLYEQYF | TGTGCCAGCAGTGTAGCGGGGGGGACCCTCTACGAGCAGTACTTC
NA | NA | TRBJ2-7 | TRBV14 | CASSQFRVGIGEQYF | TGTGCCAGCAGCCAATTCAGGGTGGGGATCGGCGAGCAGTACTTC
NA | NA | TRBJ1-1 | TRBV6-5 | CASSSTTGKNTEAFF | TGTGCCAGCAGTTCAACCACAGGGAAGAACACTGAAGCTTTCTTT
NA | TRBD1 | TRBJ1-3 | TRBV6-5 | CASTRDRGMRNTIYF | TGTGCCAGCACCCGAGACAGGGGAATGAGAAACACCATATATTTT
NA | NA | TRBJ2-3 | TRBV6-5 | CASSRRGEADTQYF | TGTGCCAGCAGTAGGAGGGGGGAAGCAGATACGCAGTATTTT
large | NA | TRBJ2-6 | TRBV2 | CASSGSDSGANVLTF | TGTGCCAGCAGTGGTTCGGATTCTGGGGCCAACGTCCTGACTTTC
NA | NA | TRBJ1-4 | TRBV2 | CASSRFTNEKLFF | TGTGCCAGCAGCCGTTTTACTAATGAAAAACTGTTTTTT
few | NA | TRBJ2-1 | TRBV11-2 | CASSNSWLNEQFF | TGTGCCAGCAGCAATAGTTGGTTAAATGAGCAGTTCTTC
NA | NA | TRBJ1-6 | TRBV9 | CASSVSSYNSPLHF | TGTGCCAGCAGCGTATCTTCCTATAATTCACCCCTCCACTTT
NA | TRBD2 | TRBJ2-2 | TRBV7-2 | CASSWGTSGGDGELFF | TGTGCCAGCAGCTGGGGGACTAGCGGGGGGGACGGGGAGCTGTTTTTT
NA | TRBD1 | TRBJ2-1 | TRBV7-7 | CASSKLPGQGKGEQFF | TGTGCTAGCAGCAAACTCCCGGGACAGGGGAAGGGTGAGCAGTTCTTC
NA | NA | TRBJ1-1 | TRBV29-1 | CSVDTGLNTEAFF | TGCAGCGTTGACACAGGGCTGAACACTGAAGCTTTCTTT
NA | TRBD1 | TRBJ1-1 | TRBV29-1 | CSVPQGGADTEAFF | TGCAGCGTTCCCCAGGGGGGGGCGGACACTGAAGCTTTCTTT
NA | NA | TRBJ1-2 | TRBV29-1 | CSVESGGGGYTF | TGCAGCGTTGAATCCGGGGGAGGTGGCTACACCTTC
once | NA | TRBJ2-7 | TRBV6-5 | CASSYSAASYEQYF | TGTGCCAGCAGTTACAGCGCGGCCAGCTACGAGCAGTACTTC
NA | TRBD1 | TRBJ2-2 | TRBV7-8 | CASSSGTGSNTGELFF | TGTGCCAGCAGCTCAGGGACAGGGTCGAACACCGGGGAGCTGTTTTTT